The clone carrying this TCR beta chain was seen once. Clones were sequenced by immunoSEQ multiplex PCR, and TCRdb holds only the in-frame ones, with some missing. The sample lists 75,000 to 95,000 clones, 75% to 90% occurring once. This specimen comes from a study of technical replicates of blood from a few donors. This CDR3 has 16 residues. J gave up 2 bases and V 6 bases, and 11 bases lay outside the gene matches. CDR1 and CDR2 (germline): SQVTM, ANQGSEA. The sample comprised T cells isolated from PBMCs. The clonotype was recovered from a human donor in good health. The chain uses TRBV29-1 and TRBJ2-1; 9 nucleotides align to TRBD1. CDR3 coding DNA: TGCAGCGTAGAGGAATGGACAGGGGAAGCCTACAATGAGCAGTTCTTC. Translated, it gives CSVEEWTGEAYNEQFF.